This T cell receptor beta chain was recovered during a study of prognosis after radiotherapy for stage I lung cancer. The wider study: Newly diagnosed primary stage I lung tumors occurred in around 13 patients, and oligometastatic NSCLC after surgical resection of the primary tumor occurred in 4 or 5.

TCR beta CDR3 was amplified from genomic DNA by two-round multiplex PCR. The use of primers specific to each TRBV and TRBJ gene characterized first-round PCR. TCRdb reprocessed the multiplex PCR reads with MiXCR, giving one entry per CDR3 protein. The data contain more than 9,500 distinct CDR3 sequences, 30% to 40% of them singletons. Worth noting for this clonotype: This likely stems from a read error, as it lies one base from a far larger clone.

The V gene's germline CDR1 is SGHTA and CDR2 FQGNSA. The CDR3 runs to 13 residues. Peripheral blood, in roughly 5.8-milliliter volumes, was drawn at each of two time points. The gene calls are TRBV7-2 and TRBJ2-2; D could derive from TRBD1 or TRBD2 (5 bases each). The sample here was PBMCs, taken before or after stereotactic body radiation therapy (not recorded which). The receptor comes from a donor over 45 with non-small cell lung cancer. Written as DNA, the CDR3 is TGTGCCAGCAGAAGACAGTTGTCCGGGGATCTGTTTTTT. It is translated as CASRRQLSGDLFF.